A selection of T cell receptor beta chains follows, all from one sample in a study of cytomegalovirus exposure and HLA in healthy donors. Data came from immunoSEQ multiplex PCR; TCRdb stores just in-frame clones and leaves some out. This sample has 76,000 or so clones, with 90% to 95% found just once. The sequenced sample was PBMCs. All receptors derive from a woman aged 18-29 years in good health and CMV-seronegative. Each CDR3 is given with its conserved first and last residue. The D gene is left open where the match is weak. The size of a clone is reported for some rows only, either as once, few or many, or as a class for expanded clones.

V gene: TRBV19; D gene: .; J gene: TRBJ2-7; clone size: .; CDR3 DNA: TGTGCCAGTAGTAGTGCTAAAGACTACGAGCAGTACTTC; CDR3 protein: CASSSAKDYEQYF
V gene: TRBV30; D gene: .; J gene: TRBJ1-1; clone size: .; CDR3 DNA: TGTGCTGGACAGATGAACACTGAAGCTTTCTTT; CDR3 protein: CAGQMNTEAFF
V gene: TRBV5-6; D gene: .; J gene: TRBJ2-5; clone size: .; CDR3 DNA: TGTGCCAGCAGCTTTGGGGGCCTCCAAGAGACCCAGTACTTC; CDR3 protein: CASSFGGLQETQYF
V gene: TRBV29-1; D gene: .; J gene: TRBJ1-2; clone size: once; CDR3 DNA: TGCAGCGTTGAAGGCCAAGCTATGGGCTACACCTTC; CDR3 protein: CSVEGQAMGYTF
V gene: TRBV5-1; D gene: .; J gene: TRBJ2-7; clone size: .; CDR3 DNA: TGCGCCAGCAGCTTGCCCGGAGGAGGGTACGACGAGCAGTACTTC; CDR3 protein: CASSLPGGGYDEQYF
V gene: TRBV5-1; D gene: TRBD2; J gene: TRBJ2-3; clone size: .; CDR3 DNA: TGCGCCAGCAGGAGAGCAGCGGGGAGCACAGATACGCAGTATTTT; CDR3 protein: CASRRAAGSTDTQYF
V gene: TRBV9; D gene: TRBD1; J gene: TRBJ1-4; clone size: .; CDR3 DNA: TGTGCCAGCAGCCCGGGGACAGGGACGGCTGAAAAACTGTTTTTT; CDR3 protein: CASSPGTGTAEKLFF
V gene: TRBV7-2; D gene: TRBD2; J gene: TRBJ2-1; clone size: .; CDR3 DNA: TGTGCCAGCATGCGGGGGGGCCCCGGGGATGAGCAGTTCTTC; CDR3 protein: CASMRGGPGDEQFF
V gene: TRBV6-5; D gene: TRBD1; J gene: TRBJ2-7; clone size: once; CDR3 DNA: TGTGCCAGCAGTTACGGGACAGGGGATTCCGACGAGCAGTACTTC; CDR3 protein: CASSYGTGDSDEQYF
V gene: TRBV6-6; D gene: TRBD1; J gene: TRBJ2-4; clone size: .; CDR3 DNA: TGTGCCAGCAGTCAACGGGACAGAGAAGCCAAAAACATTCAGTACTTC; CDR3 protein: CASSQRDREAKNIQYF
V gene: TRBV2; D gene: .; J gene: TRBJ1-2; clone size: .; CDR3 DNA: TGTGCCAGCACGTGGCGAGGCTTCTATGGCTACACCTTC; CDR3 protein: CASTWRGFYGYTF
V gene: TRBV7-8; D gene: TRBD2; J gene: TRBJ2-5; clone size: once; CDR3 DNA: TGTGCCAGCAGGTTATCCCGGGGGGGCCGACGAGAGACCCAGTACTTC; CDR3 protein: CASRLSRGGRRETQYF
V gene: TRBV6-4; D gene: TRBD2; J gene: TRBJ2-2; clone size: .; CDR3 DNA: TGTGCCAGCAGTGAAGCGGGGGGCACCGGGGAGCTGTTTTTT; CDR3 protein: CASSEAGGTGELFF
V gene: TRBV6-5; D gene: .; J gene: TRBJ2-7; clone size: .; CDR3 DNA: TGTGCCAGCAGCCGCGGGGCTACCGAAAGCTACGAGCAGTACTTC; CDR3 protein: CASSRGATESYEQYF
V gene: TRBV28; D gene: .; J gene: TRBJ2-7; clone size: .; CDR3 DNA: TGTGCCAGCAGTTACCCCGGGGGGCACTACGAGCAGTACTTC; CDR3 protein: CASSYPGGHYEQYF
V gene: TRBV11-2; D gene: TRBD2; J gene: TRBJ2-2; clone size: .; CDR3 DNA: TGTGCCAGCAGCTTACAGCGGGAGCACGGGGAGCTGTTTTTT; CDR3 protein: CASSLQREHGELFF
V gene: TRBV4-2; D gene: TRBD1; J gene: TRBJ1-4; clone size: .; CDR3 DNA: TGTGCCAGCAGCCAAGACAGGGGGCGGGAAAAACTGTTTTTT; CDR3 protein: CASSQDRGREKLFF
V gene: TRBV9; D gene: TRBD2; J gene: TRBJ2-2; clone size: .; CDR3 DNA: TGTGCCAGCAGCGTAGTCCCAGCGGGAGAGGGGGCCGGGGAGCTGTTTTTT; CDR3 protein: CASSVVPAGEGAGELFF
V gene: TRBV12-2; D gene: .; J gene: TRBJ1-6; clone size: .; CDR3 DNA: TGTGCAAGTCGCTTCCTTCCAGGGGGCCATAATTCACCCCTCCACTTT; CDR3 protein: CASRFLPGGHNSPLHF
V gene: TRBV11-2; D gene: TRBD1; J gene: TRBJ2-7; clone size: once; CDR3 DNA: TGTGCCAGCAGCGTACAGGGGGCACTCGACGAGCAGTACTTC; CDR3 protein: CASSVQGALDEQYF
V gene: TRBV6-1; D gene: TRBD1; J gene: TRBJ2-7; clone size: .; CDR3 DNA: TGTGCCACTGAGCCTCCGGACAGGGACTCCTACGAGCAGTACTTC; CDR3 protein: CATEPPDRDSYEQYF
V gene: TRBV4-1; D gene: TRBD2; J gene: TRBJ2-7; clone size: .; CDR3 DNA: TGCGCCAGCAGCTTTAGCGGGGCCTCCTACGAGCAGTACTTC; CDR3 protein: CASSFSGASYEQYF
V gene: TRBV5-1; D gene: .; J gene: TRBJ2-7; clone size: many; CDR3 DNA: TGCGCCAGCAGCTTGGAGGGACCCCTAGCGACTCACCCCGAGCAGTACTTC; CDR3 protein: CASSLEGPLATHPEQYF
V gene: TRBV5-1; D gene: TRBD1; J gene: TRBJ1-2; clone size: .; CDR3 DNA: TGCGCCAGCAGCCCGCGGGGACAGATCTACTATGGCTACACCTTC; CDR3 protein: CASSPRGQIYYGYTF
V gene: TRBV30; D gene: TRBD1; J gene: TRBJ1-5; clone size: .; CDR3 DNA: TGTGCCTGGAGTGTAGGACAGGGTGACCAGCCCCAGCATTTT; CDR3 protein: CAWSVGQGDQPQHF
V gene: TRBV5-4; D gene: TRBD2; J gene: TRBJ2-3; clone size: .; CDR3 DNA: TGTGCCAGCAGCCTAGCTTCAACTAGCGGGGGGGCAGATACGCAGTATTTT; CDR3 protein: CASSLASTSGGADTQYF
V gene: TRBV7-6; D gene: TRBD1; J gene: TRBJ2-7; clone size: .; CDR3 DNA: TGTGCCAGCAGCTCGTACGACAGGGCTGAGCAGTACTTC; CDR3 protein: CASSSYDRAEQYF
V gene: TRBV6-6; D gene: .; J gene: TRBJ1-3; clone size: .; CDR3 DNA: TGTGCCAGCAGTTCTCCGGGAAACACCATATATTTT; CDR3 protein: CASSSPGNTIYF
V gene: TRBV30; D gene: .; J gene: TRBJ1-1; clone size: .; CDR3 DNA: TGTGCCTGGAGTGCCACAGAGGGAACGACTGAAGCTTTCTTT; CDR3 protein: CAWSATEGTTEAFF
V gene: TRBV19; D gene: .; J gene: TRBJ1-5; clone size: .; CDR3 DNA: TGTGCCAGTAGTATACAGGGATGGGATCAGCCCCAGCATTTT; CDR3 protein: CASSIQGWDQPQHF
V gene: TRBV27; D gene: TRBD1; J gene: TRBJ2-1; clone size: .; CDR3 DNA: TGTGCCAGCAGTCCCTCCGGGACAGGGTTCTATGAGCAGTTCTTC; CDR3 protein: CASSPSGTGFYEQFF
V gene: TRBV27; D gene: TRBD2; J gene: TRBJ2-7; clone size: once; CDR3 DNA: TGTGCCAGCAGTTTCGCGGGAGGGTACGAGCAGTACTTC; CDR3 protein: CASSFAGGYEQYF
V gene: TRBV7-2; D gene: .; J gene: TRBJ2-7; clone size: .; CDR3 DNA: TGTGCCAGCAGCTTAGGGTTAGCGGACTACGAGCAGTACTTC; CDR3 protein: CASSLGLADYEQYF
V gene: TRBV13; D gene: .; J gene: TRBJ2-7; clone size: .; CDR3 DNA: TGTGCCAGCAGCTCTCAGGGTAACTACGAGCAGTACTTC; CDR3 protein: CASSSQGNYEQYF
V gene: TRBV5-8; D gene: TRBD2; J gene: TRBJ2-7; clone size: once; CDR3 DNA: TGTGCCAGCAGCTTTTTAACTAGCGGGGGGGAGCAGTACTTC; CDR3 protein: CASSFLTSGGEQYF
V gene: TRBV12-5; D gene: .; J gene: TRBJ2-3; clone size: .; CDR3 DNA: TGTGCTAGTGGTTTGGATCGAAGGGCAGGGGGCACAGATACGCAGTATTTT; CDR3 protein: CASGLDRRAGGTDTQYF
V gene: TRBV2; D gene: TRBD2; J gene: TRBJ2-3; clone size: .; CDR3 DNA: TGTGCCAGCAGTCCCCTCGGACTAGCGGGGGGACGCGGTCGGACAGATACGCAGTATTTT; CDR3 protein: CASSPLGLAGGRGRTDTQYF
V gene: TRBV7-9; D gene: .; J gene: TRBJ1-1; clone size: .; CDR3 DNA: TGTGCCAGCAGCCGTCGGGGTGGGGACACTGAAGCTTTCTTT; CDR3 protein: CASSRRGGDTEAFF
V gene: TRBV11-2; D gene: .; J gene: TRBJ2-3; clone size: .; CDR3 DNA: TGTGCCAGCAGCTTGGGACTGGCCACAGATACGCAGTATTTT; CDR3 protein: CASSLGLATDTQYF
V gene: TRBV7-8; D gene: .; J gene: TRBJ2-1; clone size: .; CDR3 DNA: TGTGCCAGCAGGGTGCGAGGATACAATGAGCAGTTCTTC; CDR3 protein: CASRVRGYNEQFF
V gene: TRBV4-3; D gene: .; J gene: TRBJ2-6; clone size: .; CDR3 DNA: TGCGCCAGCAGCCAAGTCCGGGACTCTGGGGCCAACGTCCTGACTTTC; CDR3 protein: CASSQVRDSGANVLTF
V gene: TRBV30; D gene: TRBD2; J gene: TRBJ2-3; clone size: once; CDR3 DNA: TGTGCCTGGAGTGCTGCGGGGGGGCTGGATACGCAGTATTTT; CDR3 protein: CAWSAAGGLDTQYF
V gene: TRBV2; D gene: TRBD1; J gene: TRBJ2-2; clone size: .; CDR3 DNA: TGTGCCAGCAGGGACAGGGTTTTGGACACCGGGGAGCTGTTTTTT; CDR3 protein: CASRDRVLDTGELFF
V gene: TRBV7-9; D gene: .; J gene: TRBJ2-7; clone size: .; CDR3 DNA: TGTGCCAGCAGCTATGAGGACAGCCGCGAACAGTACTTC; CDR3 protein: CASSYEDSREQYF
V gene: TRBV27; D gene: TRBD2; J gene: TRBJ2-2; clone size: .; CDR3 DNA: TGTGCCAGCAGTAGCGGGAGGTGGTCCGGGGAGCTGTTTTTT; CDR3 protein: CASSSGRWSGELFF
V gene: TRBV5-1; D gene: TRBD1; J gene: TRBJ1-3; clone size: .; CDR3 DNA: TGCGCCAGCAGCTTGGATGGACAGGGGGCGTACAGCTCTGGAAACACCATATATTTT; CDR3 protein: CASSLDGQGAYSSGNTIYF
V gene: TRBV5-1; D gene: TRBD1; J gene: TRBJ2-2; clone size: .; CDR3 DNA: TGCGCCAGCCAGACAGGGGGCTTAGACACCGGGGAGCTGTTTTTT; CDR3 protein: CASQTGGLDTGELFF
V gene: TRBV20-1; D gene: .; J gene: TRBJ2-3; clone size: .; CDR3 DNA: TGCAGTGCCCCACAGCATACGCAGTATTTT; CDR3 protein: CSAPQHTQYF
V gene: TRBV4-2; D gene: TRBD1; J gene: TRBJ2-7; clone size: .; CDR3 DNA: TGTGCCAGCAGCCAAGGACAGGGGGCAATCTACGAGCAGTACTTC; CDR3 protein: CASSQGQGAIYEQYF